This T cell receptor (beta chain) is from a study of blood T cell repertoires in COVID-19. Study information: Donors in the United States, Italy and Spain gave samples during acute or convalescent COVID-19. PBMCs, B-cell-depleted T cells, or T cells were the source of the cDNA or gDNA that made up the material.

As regards this clone: Other DNA sequences within the sample encode an identical CDR3.

Looked up from germline, CDR1 is SGHAT and CDR2 is FQNNGV. This CDR3 comprises 14 residues. Trimming cost V 6 bases and J 0 bases, with 6 bases left between them. Original processing notes: Nucleated cell number was recorded as an estimate derived from reference gene primer amplification. Using immunoSEQ multiplex PCR, the repertoire was profiled, and TCRdb retains in-frame clones only, with some absent. V, J and clone size were drawn from that table, and D and trimming were deduced from the DNA. The sample yields a few hundred thousand clones, roughly nine tenths seen once. Source material: peripheral blood. V and J are TRBV11-2 and TRBJ2-6; no firm D call. The clonotype comes from a man aged 35 to 55 with acute or convalescent COVID-19. The CDR3 coding sequence is TGTGCCAGCAGTTTTAGCTCTGGGGCCAACGTCCTGACTTTC. Its protein product is CASSFSSGANVLTF.